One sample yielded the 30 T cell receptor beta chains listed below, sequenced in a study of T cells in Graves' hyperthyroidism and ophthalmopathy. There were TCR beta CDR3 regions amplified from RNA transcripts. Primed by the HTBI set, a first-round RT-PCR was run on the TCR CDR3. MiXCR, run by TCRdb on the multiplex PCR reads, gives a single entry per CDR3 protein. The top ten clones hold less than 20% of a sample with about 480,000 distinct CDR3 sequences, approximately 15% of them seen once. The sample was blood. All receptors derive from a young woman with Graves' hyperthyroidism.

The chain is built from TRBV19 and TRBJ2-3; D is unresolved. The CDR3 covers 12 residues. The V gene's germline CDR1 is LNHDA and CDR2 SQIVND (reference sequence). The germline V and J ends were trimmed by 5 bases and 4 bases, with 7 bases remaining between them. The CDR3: CASSSWSDTQYF. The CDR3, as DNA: TGTGCCAGTAGTTCGTGGTCAGATACGCAGTATTTT.

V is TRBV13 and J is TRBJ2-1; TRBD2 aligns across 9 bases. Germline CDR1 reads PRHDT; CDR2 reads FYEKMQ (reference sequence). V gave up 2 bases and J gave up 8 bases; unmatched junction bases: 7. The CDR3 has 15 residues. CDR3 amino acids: CASSLYGGRGDEQFF. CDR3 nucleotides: TGTGCCAGCAGCTTATACGGCGGGAGGGGGGATGAGCAGTTCTTC.

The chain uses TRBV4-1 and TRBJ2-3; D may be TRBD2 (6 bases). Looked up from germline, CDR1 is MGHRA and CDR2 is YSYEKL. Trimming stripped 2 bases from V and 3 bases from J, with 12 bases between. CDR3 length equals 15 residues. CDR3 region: CASSQRASATDTQYF. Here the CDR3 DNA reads TGCGCCAGCAGCCAAAGAGCTAGCGCTACAGATACGCAGTATTTT.

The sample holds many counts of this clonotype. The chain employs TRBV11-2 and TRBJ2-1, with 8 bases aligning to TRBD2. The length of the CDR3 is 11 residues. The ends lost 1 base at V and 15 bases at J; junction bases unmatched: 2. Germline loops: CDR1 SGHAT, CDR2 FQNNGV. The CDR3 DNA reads TGTGCCAGCAGCTTAGCAGCGGGGGTGTTCTTC. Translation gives CASSLAAGVFF.

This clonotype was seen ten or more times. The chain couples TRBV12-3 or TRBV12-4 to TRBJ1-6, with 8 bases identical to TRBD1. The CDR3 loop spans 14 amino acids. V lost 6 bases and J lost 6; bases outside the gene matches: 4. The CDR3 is CASSHRGINSPLHF. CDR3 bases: TGTGCCAGCAGCCACAGGGGGATTAATTCACCCCTCCACTTT.

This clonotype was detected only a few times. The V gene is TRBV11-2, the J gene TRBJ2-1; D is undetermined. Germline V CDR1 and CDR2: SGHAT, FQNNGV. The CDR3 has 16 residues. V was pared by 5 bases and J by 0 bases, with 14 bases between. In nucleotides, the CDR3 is TGTGCCAGCAGCCATTATCGCGAGCGCTCCTACAATGAGCAGTTCTTC. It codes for CASSHYRERSYNEQFF.

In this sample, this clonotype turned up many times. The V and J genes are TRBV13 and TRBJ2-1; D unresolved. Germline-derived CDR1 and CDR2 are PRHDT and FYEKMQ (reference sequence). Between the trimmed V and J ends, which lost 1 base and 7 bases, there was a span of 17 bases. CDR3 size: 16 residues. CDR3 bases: TGTGCCAGCAGCTTAGCCGGTCTGTCTATGCGGAATGAGCAGTTCTTC. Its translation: CASSLAGLSMRNEQFF. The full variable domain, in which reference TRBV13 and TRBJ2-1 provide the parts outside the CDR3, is AAGVIQSPRHLIKEKRETATLKCYPIPRHDTVYWYQQGPGQDPQFLISFYEKMQSDKGSIPDRFSAQQFSDYHSELNMSSLELGDSALYFCASSLAGLSMRNEQFFGPGTRLTVL.

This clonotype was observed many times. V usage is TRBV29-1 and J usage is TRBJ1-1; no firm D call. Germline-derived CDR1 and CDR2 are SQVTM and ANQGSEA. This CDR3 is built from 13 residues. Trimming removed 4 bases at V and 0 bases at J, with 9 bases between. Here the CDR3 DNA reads TGCAGCGTTGTCTTAGCTCTGAACACTGAAGCTTTCTTT. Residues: CSVVLALNTEAFF.

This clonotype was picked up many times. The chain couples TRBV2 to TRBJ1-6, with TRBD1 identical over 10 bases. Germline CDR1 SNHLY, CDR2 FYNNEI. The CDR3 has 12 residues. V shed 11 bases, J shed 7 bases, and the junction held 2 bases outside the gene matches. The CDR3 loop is CAGQGVNSPLHF. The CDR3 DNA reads TGTGCCGGACAGGGGGTGAATTCACCCCTCCACTTT.

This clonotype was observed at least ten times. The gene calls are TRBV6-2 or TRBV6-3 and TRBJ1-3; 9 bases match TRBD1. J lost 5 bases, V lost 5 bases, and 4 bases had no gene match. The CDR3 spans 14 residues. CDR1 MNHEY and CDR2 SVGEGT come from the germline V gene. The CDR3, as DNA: TGTGCCAGCAGTGAAGACAGGGGGAGAAACACCATATATTTT. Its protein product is CASSEDRGRNTIYF.

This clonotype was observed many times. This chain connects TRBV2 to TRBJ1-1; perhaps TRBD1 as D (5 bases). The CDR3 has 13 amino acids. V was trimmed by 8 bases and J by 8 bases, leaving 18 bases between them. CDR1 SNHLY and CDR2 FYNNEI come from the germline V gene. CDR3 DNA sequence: TGTGCCAGCGAGGGACGGCGAAACCTAGAAGCTTTCTTT. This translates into CASEGRRNLEAFF. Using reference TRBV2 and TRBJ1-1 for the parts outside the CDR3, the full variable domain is EPEVTQTPSHQVTQMGQEVILRCVPISNHLYFYWYRQILGQKVEFLVSFYNNEISEKSEIFDDQFSVERPDGSNFTLKIRSTKLEDSAMYFCASEGRRNLEAFFGQGTRLTVV.

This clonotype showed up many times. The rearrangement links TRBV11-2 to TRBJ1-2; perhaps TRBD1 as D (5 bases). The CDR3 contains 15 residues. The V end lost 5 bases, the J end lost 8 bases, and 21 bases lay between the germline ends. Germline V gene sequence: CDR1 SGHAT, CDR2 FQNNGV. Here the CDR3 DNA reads TGTGCCAGCAGCCCCACCCTTGAAGGGCAGGGAGGCTACACCTTC. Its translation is CASSPTLEGQGGYTF.

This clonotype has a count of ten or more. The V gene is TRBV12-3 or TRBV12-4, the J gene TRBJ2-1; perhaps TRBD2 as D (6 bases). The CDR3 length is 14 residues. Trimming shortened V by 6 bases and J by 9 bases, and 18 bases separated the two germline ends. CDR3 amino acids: CASSQGRRAGEQFF. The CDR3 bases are TGTGCCAGCAGCCAGGGACGGAGGGCTGGTGAGCAGTTCTTC.

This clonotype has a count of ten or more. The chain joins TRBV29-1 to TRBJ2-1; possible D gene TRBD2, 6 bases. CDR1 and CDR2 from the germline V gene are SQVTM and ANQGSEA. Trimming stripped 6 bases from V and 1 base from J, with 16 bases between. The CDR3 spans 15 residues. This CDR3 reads CSVPEGSGSYNEQFF. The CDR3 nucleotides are TGCAGCGTGCCCGAGGGGAGCGGGTCCTACAATGAGCAGTTCTTC.

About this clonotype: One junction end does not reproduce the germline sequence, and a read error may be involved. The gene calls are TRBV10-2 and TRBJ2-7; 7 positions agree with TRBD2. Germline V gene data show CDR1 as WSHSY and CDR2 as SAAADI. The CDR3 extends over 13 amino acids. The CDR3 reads CASSEGGDYKQYF. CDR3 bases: TGTGCCAGCAGTGAAGGCGGGGACTACAAGCAGTACTTC.

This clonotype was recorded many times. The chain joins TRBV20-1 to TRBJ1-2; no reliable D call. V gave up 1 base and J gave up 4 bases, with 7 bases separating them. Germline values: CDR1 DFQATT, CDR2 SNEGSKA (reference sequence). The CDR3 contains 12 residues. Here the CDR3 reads CSARGEGYGYTF. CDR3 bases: TGCAGTGCTAGAGGGGAGGGCTATGGCTACACCTTC.

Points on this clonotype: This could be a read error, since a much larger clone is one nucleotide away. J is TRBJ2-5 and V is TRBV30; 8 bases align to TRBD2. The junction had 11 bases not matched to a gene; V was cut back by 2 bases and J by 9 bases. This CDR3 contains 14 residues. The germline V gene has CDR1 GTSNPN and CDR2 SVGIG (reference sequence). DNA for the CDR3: TGTGCCTGGAGTACCTATAGCGGGACGGAGTCCCAGTACTTC. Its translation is CAWSTYSGTESQYF.

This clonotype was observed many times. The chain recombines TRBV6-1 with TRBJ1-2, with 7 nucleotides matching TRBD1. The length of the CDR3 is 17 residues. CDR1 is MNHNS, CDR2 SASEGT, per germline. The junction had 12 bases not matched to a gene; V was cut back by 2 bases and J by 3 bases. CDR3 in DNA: TGTGCCAGCAGTGAAAGGTGGGGGGACAGATTGGACTATGGCTACACCTTC. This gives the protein CASSERWGDRLDYGYTF.

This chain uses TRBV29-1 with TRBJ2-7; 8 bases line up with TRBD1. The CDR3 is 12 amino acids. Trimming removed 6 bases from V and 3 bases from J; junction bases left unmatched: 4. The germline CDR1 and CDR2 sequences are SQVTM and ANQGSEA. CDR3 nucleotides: TGCAGCGTGACCGGGACAGGCTACGAGCAGTACTTC. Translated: CSVTGTGYEQYF.

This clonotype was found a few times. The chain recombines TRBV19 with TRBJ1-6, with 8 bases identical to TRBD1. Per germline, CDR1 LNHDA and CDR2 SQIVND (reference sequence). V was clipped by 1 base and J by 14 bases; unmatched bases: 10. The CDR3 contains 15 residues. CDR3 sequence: CASSIAQGAPGALHF. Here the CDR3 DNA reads TGTGCCAGTAGTATAGCCCAGGGGGCCCCGGGCGCCCTCCACTTT.

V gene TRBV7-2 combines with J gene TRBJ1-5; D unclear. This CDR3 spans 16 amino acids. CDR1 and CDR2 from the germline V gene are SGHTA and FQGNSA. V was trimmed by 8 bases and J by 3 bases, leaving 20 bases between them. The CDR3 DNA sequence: TGTGCCAGCTGCTACGTCCTACGCGATATCAATCAGCCCCAGCATTTT. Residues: CASCYVLRDINQPQHF.

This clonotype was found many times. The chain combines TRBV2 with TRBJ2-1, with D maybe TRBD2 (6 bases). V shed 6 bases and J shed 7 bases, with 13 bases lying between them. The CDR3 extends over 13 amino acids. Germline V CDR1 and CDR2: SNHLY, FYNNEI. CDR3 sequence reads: CASSGRDWNEQFF. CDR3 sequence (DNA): TGTGCCAGCAGCGGGAGAGATTGGAATGAGCAGTTCTTC.

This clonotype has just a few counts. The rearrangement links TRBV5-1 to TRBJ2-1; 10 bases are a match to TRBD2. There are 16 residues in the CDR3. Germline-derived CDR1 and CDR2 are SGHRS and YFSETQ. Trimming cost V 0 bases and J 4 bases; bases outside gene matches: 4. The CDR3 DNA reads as TGCGCCAGCAGCTTGGAACTAGCGGGACTTTACAATGAGCAGTTCTTC. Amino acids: CASSLELAGLYNEQFF.

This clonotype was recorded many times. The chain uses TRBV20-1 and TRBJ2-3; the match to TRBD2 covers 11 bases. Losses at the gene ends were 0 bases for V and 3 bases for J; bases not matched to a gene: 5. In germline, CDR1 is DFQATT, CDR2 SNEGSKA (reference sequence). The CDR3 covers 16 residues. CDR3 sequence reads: CSARDRGTSGTDTQYF. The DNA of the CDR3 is TGCAGTGCTAGAGATCGGGGGACTAGCGGAACAGATACGCAGTATTTT.

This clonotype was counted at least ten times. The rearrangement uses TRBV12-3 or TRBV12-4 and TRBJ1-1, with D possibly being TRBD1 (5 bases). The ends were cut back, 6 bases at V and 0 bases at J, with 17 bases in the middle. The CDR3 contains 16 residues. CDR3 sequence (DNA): TGTGCCAGCAGGACAGTCTTTAATCCCATGAACACTGAAGCTTTCTTT. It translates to CASRTVFNPMNTEAFF.

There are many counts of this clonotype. CDR3 coding DNA: TGTGCCAGCAGCTCATGGGGTTATAGAAACACTGAAGCTTTCTTT. It is translated as CASSSWGYRNTEAFF. The rearrangement joins TRBV5-8 to TRBJ1-1; D remains unclear. The germline V and J ends were trimmed by 3 bases and 2 bases, with 14 bases remaining between them. This CDR3 has 15 amino acids. Germline assignment: CDR1 SGHTS and CDR2 YDEGEE.

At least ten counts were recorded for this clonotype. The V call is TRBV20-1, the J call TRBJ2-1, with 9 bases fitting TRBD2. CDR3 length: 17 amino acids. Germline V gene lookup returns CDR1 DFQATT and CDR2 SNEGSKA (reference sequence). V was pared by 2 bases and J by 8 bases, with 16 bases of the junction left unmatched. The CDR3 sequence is CSARFRSGSFGRDEQFF. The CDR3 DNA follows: TGCAGTGCTAGATTTCGTAGCGGGAGTTTCGGTCGTGATGAGCAGTTCTTC.

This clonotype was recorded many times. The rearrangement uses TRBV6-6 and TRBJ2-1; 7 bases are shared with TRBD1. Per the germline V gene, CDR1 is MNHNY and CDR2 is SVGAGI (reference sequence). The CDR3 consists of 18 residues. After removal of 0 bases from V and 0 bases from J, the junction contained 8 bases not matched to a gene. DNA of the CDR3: TGTGCCAGCAGTTACTCGGGGACAGCGGAAGTCTCCTACAATGAGCAGTTCTTC. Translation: CASSYSGTAEVSYNEQFF.

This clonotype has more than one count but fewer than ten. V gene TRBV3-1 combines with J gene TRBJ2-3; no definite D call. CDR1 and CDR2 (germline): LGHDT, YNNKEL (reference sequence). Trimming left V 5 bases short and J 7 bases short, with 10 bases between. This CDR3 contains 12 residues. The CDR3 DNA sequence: TGTGCCAGCAGCACGTACTCCAATACGCAGTATTTT. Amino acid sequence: CASSTYSNTQYF.

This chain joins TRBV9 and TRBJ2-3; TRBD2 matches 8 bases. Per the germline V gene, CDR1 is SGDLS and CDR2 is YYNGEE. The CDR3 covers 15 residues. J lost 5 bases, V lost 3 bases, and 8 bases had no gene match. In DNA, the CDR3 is TGTGCCAGCAGCGGAACTCTAGCGGGTGGAGATACGCAGTATTTT. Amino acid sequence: CASSGTLAGGDTQYF.